This T cell receptor beta chain was observed in a study of blood T cells in healthy people across ages. There were healthy Caucasian individuals from Russia, aged about 6 to 90, serving as donors. Study-level results: Shifts in expanded clonotypes may have been confounded by donor CMV status, which was unknown. Unsorted PBMCs blocked a conclusive comparison of naive and antigen-experienced cells.

As concerns this clonotype: Its matching antigen is unknown.

A sample-barcoded 5' primer and a J-beta primer mix were used in a second PCR of about 7 to 11 cycles. TCRdb reprocessed the 5' RACE reads via MiXCR and lists one record per CDR3 protein. The sample holds about 1.5 million distinct CDR3 sequences, 40% to 50% seen once. This CDR3 contains 12 residues. Between the trimmed V and J ends, which lost 11 bases and 14 bases, there was a span of 21 bases. CDR1 and CDR2 from the germline V gene are WNHNN and SYGVQD (reference sequence). This clonotype was sampled from a woman aged 18 to 35 in good health. Material for sequencing was blood. The chain couples TRBV10-1 to TRBJ1-4; TRBD1 might be the D (6 bases). CDR3 in DNA: TGCGCCGTCGGGACATACCGACTGGGTCTGTTTTTT. It translates to CAVGTYRLGLFF.